A selection of T cell receptor beta chains follows, all from one sample in a study of blood T cell repertoires in COVID-19. The method was immunoSEQ multiplex PCR; TCRdb's version includes in-frame clones alone and lacks a portion of them. The data contain about 50,000 clones, 90% to 95% of them singletons. The sequencing input was peripheral blood. These receptors came from a woman of 80 years or more with acute or convalescent COVID-19. Each CDR3 is given with its conserved first and last residue. Each record gives: J gene, D gene, V gene, clone size, CDR3 protein, CDR3 DNA. A D gene is named only where the DNA matches it firmly. Rows give clone size only sometimes, using once, few, many, or a class for an expanded clone.

J: TRBJ1-6
D: -
V: TRBV9
size: -
CDR3: CASSPRGQSPLHF
DNA: TGTGCCAGCAGCCCCAGGGGCCAGTCACCCCTCCACTTT

J: TRBJ2-1
D: TRBD1
V: TRBV30
size: -
CDR3: CAWSVEVGGWNEQFF
DNA: TGTGCCTGGAGTGTAGAGGTAGGGGGCTGGAATGAGCAGTTCTTC

J: TRBJ1-1
D: -
V: TRBV19
size: -
CDR3: CASSPRSPDEVAFF
DNA: TGTGCCAGTAGTCCCCGTAGCCCCGACGAGGTAGCTTTCTTT

J: TRBJ2-1
D: -
V: TRBV30
size: -
CDR3: CAWSLTWESMFF
DNA: TGTGCCTGGAGTTTGACATGGGAGAGCATGTTCTTC

J: TRBJ1-1
D: -
V: TRBV4-3
size: -
CDR3: CASSQDRTGTEAFF
DNA: TGCGCCAGCAGCCAAGATCGGACGGGGACTGAAGCTTTCTTT

J: TRBJ1-4
D: -
V: TRBV30
size: -
CDR3: CAWAGQLREKLFF
DNA: TGTGCCTGGGCAGGGCAGTTGAGAGAAAAACTGTTTTTT

J: TRBJ1-3
D: TRBD1
V: TRBV5-4
size: -
CDR3: CASSVQGAGNTIYF
DNA: TGTGCCAGCAGCGTACAGGGGGCTGGAAACACCATATATTTT

J: TRBJ2-7
D: TRBD1
V: TRBV4-2
size: once
CDR3: CASSQEGRGFYEQYF
DNA: TGTGCCAGCAGTCAAGAGGGCAGGGGGTTCTACGAGCAGTACTTC

J: TRBJ1-2
D: -
V: TRBV24-1
size: -
CDR3: CATSDNRGYTF
DNA: TGTGCCACCAGTGATAATCGGGGCTACACCTTC

J: TRBJ2-3
D: TRBD2
V: TRBV19
size: -
CDR3: CASRRAGGPADTQYF
DNA: TGTGCCAGTAGGAGGGCGGGAGGGCCCGCAGATACGCAGTATTTT

J: TRBJ1-1
D: TRBD1
V: TRBV19
size: once
CDR3: CASTPEGDRGNSKAFF
DNA: TGTGCCAGTACTCCTGAAGGGGACAGGGGAAATTCGAAAGCTTTCTTT

J: TRBJ1-2
D: TRBD1
V: TRBV25-1
size: -
CDR3: CASSEFEGQGAVSYTF
DNA: TGTGCCAGCAGTGAATTTGAGGGACAGGGGGCGGTAAGCTACACCTTC

J: TRBJ2-3
D: TRBD2
V: TRBV11-2
size: -
CDR3: CASSLVGLALRTDTQYF
DNA: TGTGCCAGCAGCTTAGTGGGACTAGCCTTACGCACAGATACGCAGTATTTT

J: TRBJ2-7
D: TRBD1
V: TRBV29-1
size: once
CDR3: CSVELGTGGLGRYF
DNA: TGCAGCGTTGAACTAGGGACAGGGGGCCTCGGTCGGTACTTC

J: TRBJ2-2
D: -
V: TRBV5-4
size: -
CDR3: CASSTRTAPGGELFF
DNA: TGTGCCAGCAGCACTAGGACAGCCCCCGGCGGGGAGCTGTTTTTT

J: TRBJ2-7
D: TRBD2
V: TRBV28
size: -
CDR3: CASSFHLAALSYEQYF
DNA: TGTGCCAGCAGTTTTCACCTAGCGGCCTTATCCTACGAGCAGTACTTC

J: TRBJ2-1
D: -
V: TRBV6-5
size: -
CDR3: CASRPRGNEQFF
DNA: TGTGCCAGCAGACCCCGAGGCAATGAGCAGTTCTTC

J: TRBJ1-1
D: -
V: TRBV5-1
size: -
CDR3: CASSLNRGNTEAFF
DNA: TGCGCCAGCAGCTTGAATAGGGGGAACACTGAAGCTTTCTTT

J: TRBJ2-6
D: -
V: TRBV6-8
size: -
CDR3: CASSYSSRWGSSSGANVLTF
DNA: TGTGCCAGCAGTTATTCGTCCCGATGGGGCAGTAGCTCTGGGGCCAACGTCCTGACTTTC

J: TRBJ1-4
D: -
V: TRBV3-1/TRBV3-2
size: -
CDR3: CASSRAGGNEKLFF
DNA: TGTGCCAGCAGCCGTGCGGGGGGGAATGAAAAACTGTTTTTT

J: TRBJ1-6
D: -
V: TRBV9
size: -
CDR3: CASSVGNWNSPLHF
DNA: TGTGCCAGCAGCGTAGGCAACTGGAATTCACCCCTCCACTTT

J: TRBJ2-7
D: TRBD1
V: TRBV9
size: -
CDR3: CASSDRDRGYEQYF
DNA: TGTGCCAGCAGCGACCGGGACAGGGGGTACGAGCAGTACTTC

J: TRBJ2-7
D: -
V: TRBV7-3
size: -
CDR3: CASSLPPGGEQYF
DNA: TGTGCCAGCAGCTTACCCCCCGGCGGAGAGCAGTACTTC

J: TRBJ1-3
D: TRBD1
V: TRBV24-1
size: -
CDR3: CATSDSRQGESGNTIYF
DNA: TGTGCCACCAGTGATTCCAGACAGGGGGAGAGTGGAAACACCATATATTTT

J: TRBJ2-7
D: TRBD2
V: TRBV6-2/TRBV6-3
size: -
CDR3: CASSYSRGRAYEQYF
DNA: TGTGCCAGCAGTTACTCTCGCGGGAGGGCCTACGAGCAGTACTTC

J: TRBJ1-2
D: TRBD1
V: TRBV6-5
size: -
CDR3: CASRNQLGTGYGYTF
DNA: TGTGCCAGCAGGAACCAACTCGGGACAGGGTATGGCTACACCTTC

J: TRBJ1-6
D: TRBD1
V: TRBV7-9
size: -
CDR3: CASSLALGQGYNSPLHF
DNA: TGTGCCAGCAGCTTAGCGCTGGGACAGGGTTATAATTCACCCCTCCACTTT

J: TRBJ2-7
D: TRBD2
V: TRBV3-1/TRBV3-2
size: few
CDR3: CASSQGLAGEQYF
DNA: TGTGCCAGCAGCCAAGGACTAGCGGGTGAGCAGTACTTC

J: TRBJ2-3
D: -
V: TRBV2
size: -
CDR3: CASGGAFTDTQYF
DNA: TGTGCCAGCGGGGGGGCCTTCACAGATACGCAGTATTTT

J: TRBJ1-6
D: TRBD1
V: TRBV19
size: -
CDR3: CASSIPPTGGGSPLHF
DNA: TGTGCCAGTAGTATACCCCCGACAGGGGGAGGATCACCCCTCCACTTT

J: TRBJ2-1
D: -
V: TRBV30
size: -
CDR3: CAWSVWSSYNEQFF
DNA: TGTGCCTGGAGTGTATGGAGCTCCTACAATGAGCAGTTCTTC

J: TRBJ1-3
D: -
V: TRBV30
size: -
CDR3: CAWSAQRNTIYF
DNA: TGTGCCTGGAGTGCCCAGAGGAACACCATATATTTT

J: TRBJ2-7
D: -
V: TRBV13
size: once
CDR3: CASSLDRPHEQYF
DNA: TGTGCCAGCAGCCTAGATCGTCCCCACGAGCAGTACTTC

J: TRBJ2-5
D: -
V: TRBV5-1
size: once
CDR3: CASSFQQQETQYF
DNA: TGCGCCAGCAGCTTCCAACAGCAAGAGACCCAGTACTTC

J: TRBJ2-3
D: TRBD1
V: TRBV6-2/TRBV6-3
size: -
CDR3: CASSYGTGTTDTQYF
DNA: TGTGCCAGCAGTTACGGGACAGGAACTACAGATACGCAGTATTTT

J: TRBJ1-3
D: TRBD1
V: TRBV6-5
size: -
CDR3: CASSMGQGAGNTIYF
DNA: TGTGCCAGCAGCATGGGACAGGGAGCTGGAAACACCATATATTTT

J: TRBJ2-7
D: TRBD2
V: TRBV7-2
size: -
CDR3: CASSITSGGLSYEQYF
DNA: TGTGCCAGCAGCATCACTAGCGGGGGCCTCTCCTACGAGCAGTACTTC

J: TRBJ1-5
D: -
V: TRBV6-2/TRBV6-3
size: -
CDR3: CASSYQGQPQHF
DNA: TGTGCCAGCAGTTACCAGGGTCAGCCCCAGCATTTT

J: TRBJ2-6
D: -
V: TRBV5-1
size: -
CDR3: CASSLGAGSGANVLTF
DNA: TGCGCCAGCAGCTTGGGTGCGGGTTCTGGGGCCAACGTCCTGACTTTC

J: TRBJ2-5
D: -
V: TRBV5-1
size: -
CDR3: CASSLVSVQETQYF
DNA: TGCGCCAGCAGCTTGGTATCAGTCCAAGAGACCCAGTACTTC

J: TRBJ1-5
D: TRBD1
V: TRBV24-1
size: -
CDR3: CATSDSRGPNNQPQHF
DNA: TGTGCCACCAGTGATTCCAGGGGGCCCAACAATCAGCCCCAGCATTTT

J: TRBJ1-2
D: TRBD1
V: TRBV7-9
size: -
CDR3: CASSPHGTGGVGYTF
DNA: TGTGCCAGCAGCCCACACGGGACAGGGGGCGTTGGCTACACCTTC

J: TRBJ1-3
D: TRBD1
V: TRBV5-1
size: -
CDR3: CASSLTGQGFSGNTIYF
DNA: TGCGCCAGCAGCTTGACGGGACAGGGATTCTCTGGAAACACCATATATTTT

J: TRBJ2-7
D: TRBD2
V: TRBV2
size: -
CDR3: CASSEASGRSTYEQYF
DNA: TGTGCCAGCAGTGAGGCTAGCGGGAGATCAACCTACGAGCAGTACTTC

J: TRBJ2-1
D: -
V: TRBV5-4
size: once
CDR3: CASSVDLGGNNEQFF
DNA: TGTGCCAGCAGCGTGGACTTAGGAGGGAACAATGAGCAGTTCTTC

J: TRBJ2-5
D: TRBD1
V: TRBV29-1
size: -
CDR3: CSVGQGEETQYF
DNA: TGCAGCGTGGGACAGGGGGAAGAGACCCAGTACTTC

J: TRBJ1-5
D: -
V: TRBV2
size: -
CDR3: CASSASGNQPQHF
DNA: TGTGCCAGCAGTGCATCGGGCAATCAGCCCCAGCATTTT

J: TRBJ1-4
D: -
V: TRBV5-1
size: -
CDR3: CASRVGSGATNEKLFF
DNA: TGCGCCAGCAGGGTCGGGAGTGGGGCAACTAATGAAAAACTGTTTTTT

J: TRBJ1-2
D: -
V: TRBV7-8
size: -
CDR3: CASSLAGTFEIYGYTF
DNA: TGTGCCAGCAGCTTAGCCGGGACTTTTGAAATCTATGGCTACACCTTC

J: TRBJ2-7
D: -
V: TRBV12-3/TRBV12-4
size: -
CDR3: CASSLDMSYEQYF
DNA: TGTGCCAGCAGTCTAGACATGTCCTACGAGCAGTACTTC

J: TRBJ2-1
D: TRBD1
V: TRBV7-9
size: -
CDR3: CASSSNRRTGVSYNEQFF
DNA: TGTGCCAGCAGCTCCAACAGAAGGACAGGGGTTTCCTACAATGAGCAGTTCTTC

J: TRBJ1-1
D: -
V: TRBV30
size: -
CDR3: CAWRPGERTEAFF
DNA: TGTGCCTGGAGACCAGGGGAAAGGACTGAAGCTTTCTTT

J: TRBJ2-5
D: -
V: TRBV29-1
size: once
CDR3: CSAGGWRDQETQYF
DNA: TGCAGCGCCGGAGGTTGGCGGGATCAAGAGACCCAGTACTTC